This entry lists 13 T cell receptor beta chains sequenced from one sample in a study of human T cells and chemical hapten exposure. TCRdb re-called the RACE reads with MiXCR, one entry per CDR3 protein. The data contain about 42,000 distinct CDR3 sequences, roughly a tenth of them singletons. Time point: patch test 2, 6 weeks after DPC sensitization. This sample's treatment: therapeutic diphenylcyclopropenone sensitization with weekly scalp DPC. Unseparated into fractions, whole blood served as the source from which total RNA was extracted. Sequencing was performed on whole blood, taken in connection with sensitization to the hapten diphenylcyclopropenone (DPC). The receptors were sampled from a young woman with alopecia areata. Some clones in this sample may be carry-over from other donors' samples.

This clonotype has at least ten counts. This chain's CDR3 is CASSLPNNEQFF. The CDR3 DNA reads as TGTGCCAGCAGCTTGCCGAACAATGAGCAGTTCTTC. This chain joins TRBV5-4 and TRBJ2-1; D unclear. The CDR3 is made up of 12 amino acids. CDR1 and CDR2 (germline): SGHNT, YYREEE (reference sequence). Trimming removed 1 base from V and 5 bases from J, with 4 bases in between.

The rearrangement joins TRBV30 to TRBJ2-2; weak D call: TRBD1 (5 bases). The CDR3 is made up of 13 amino acids. V lost 5 bases, J lost 1 base, and 8 bases lay in between. The V gene's germline CDR1 is GTSNPN and CDR2 SVGIG (reference sequence). Here the CDR3 reads CAWDRMNTGELFF. The CDR3 nucleotides read TGTGCCTGGGACAGAATGAACACCGGGGAGCTGTTTTTT.

This clonotype was counted between two and nine times. The chain employs TRBV15 and TRBJ1-2, with D perhaps matching TRBD1 (5 bases). Germline V gives CDR1 LNHNV, CDR2 YYDKDF (reference sequence). There are 16 residues in the CDR3. V lost 3 bases to trimming and J lost 0 bases, with 14 bases between them. DNA for the CDR3: TGTGCCACCAGCAGGGAGGGGCAGGAATCTAACTATGGCTACACCTTC. This gives the protein CATSREGQESNYGYTF.

The table lists this clonotype with many counts. V is TRBV27 and J is TRBJ2-3; 9 bases align to TRBD2. CDR3 length equals 17 residues. CDR1 is MNHEY, CDR2 SMNVEV, per germline (reference sequence). The V segment lost 1 base and the J segment 0 bases; nucleotides outside the gene matches: 5. The CDR3 bases are TGTGCCAGCAGTTTATTTAGCGGGGGACCTAGCACAGATACGCAGTATTTT. This codes for CASSLFSGGPSTDTQYF.

The chain employs TRBV25-1 and TRBJ1-1, with TRBD1 identical over 7 bases. Germline-derived CDR1 and CDR2 are MGHDK and SYGVNS. Trimming took 0 bases from V and 2 from J; bases not matched to a gene: 6. The CDR3 loop spans 16 amino acids. The CDR3 loop reads CASSEYRGDSNTEAFF. For the CDR3, the DNA is TGTGCCAGCAGTGAATATAGGGGGGACAGCAACACTGAAGCTTTCTTT.

This clonotype was recorded at least ten times. The chain employs TRBV20-1 and TRBJ1-6; D uncertain. There are 15 residues in the CDR3. The V and J ends lost 0 bases and 0 bases respectively, with 6 bases between them. CDR1 is DFQATT and CDR2 is SNEGSKA in the germline V gene (reference sequence). The CDR3 DNA reads as TGCAGTGCTAGAGATGACCTCTCCTATAATTCACCCCTCCACTTT. Translated, it gives CSARDDLSYNSPLHF.

This clonotype was seen repeatedly, ten times or more. The chain recombines TRBV3-1 with TRBJ2-2; the D is unclear. V lost 3 bases, J lost 6 bases, and 14 bases lay in between. CDR1 is LGHDT and CDR2 is YNNKEL in the germline V gene (reference sequence). This CDR3 has 15 residues. DNA of the CDR3: TGTGCCAGCAGCCAGACTCCACGAGGAGCCGGGGAGCTGTTTTTT. The encoded protein is CASSQTPRGAGELFF.

This rearrangement joins TRBV7-2 to TRBJ2-6; D gene unclear. V was pared by 3 bases and J by 2 bases, with 5 bases between. This CDR3 has 14 residues. Germline V gives CDR1 SGHTA, CDR2 FQGNSA. The CDR3, as DNA: TGTGCCAGCAGCTTCCCAGCTGGGGCCAACGTCCTGACTTTC. It yields the protein CASSFPAGANVLTF.

Many counts were recorded for this clonotype. V and J are TRBV3-1 and TRBJ1-5, with D possibly being TRBD1 (6 bases). Looked up from germline, CDR1 is LGHDT and CDR2 is YNNKEL (reference sequence). The CDR3 consists of 14 residues. V lost 5 bases, J lost 7 bases, and 15 bases lay in between. The CDR3, as DNA: TGTGCCAGCAGCTTCCGACAGGCGGGACAGCCCCAGCATTTT. Encoded protein: CASSFRQAGQPQHF.

This clonotype was seen ten or more times. The chain is built from TRBV7-8 and TRBJ1-5; TRBD1 is a possible D gene (5 bases). Germline-derived CDR1 and CDR2 are SGHVS and FQNEAQ. The CDR3 sequence is 13 residues long. Trimming took off 2 bases at V and 6 bases at J, with 8 bases between the two ends. The CDR3 bases are TGTGCCAGCAGCTTACAGGGCGGTCAGCCCCAGCATTTT. Its translation: CASSLQGGQPQHF.

Here the CDR3 DNA reads TGTGCCAGCAGTGTGGGGTTGGAGCAGTACTTC. Translation: CASSVGLEQYF. The V and J genes are TRBV6-1 and TRBJ2-7; D is uncertain. The V end was cut by 4 bases, the J end by 7 bases, with 8 bases between. This CDR3 has 11 residues. CDR1 is MNHNS and CDR2 is SASEGT in the germline V gene.

This clonotype has only a few counts. The rearrangement uses TRBV20-1 and TRBJ2-5; D is unclear. The CDR3 is made up of 17 amino acids. The germline gives CDR1 DFQATT, CDR2 SNEGSKA (reference sequence). Trimming cost V 0 bases and J 3 bases, with 20 bases left between them. For the CDR3, the DNA is TGCAGTGCTAGAGATCGACACCTCACGGCCGAAAAAGAGACCCAGTACTTC. It specifies CSARDRHLTAEKETQYF.

This chain uses TRBV19 with TRBJ2-1; D may match TRBD1 or TRBD2 (5 bases each). Looked up from germline, CDR1 is LNHDA and CDR2 is SQIVND (reference sequence). The V gene lost 9 bases and the J gene lost 3 bases, with 21 bases spanning the gap. This CDR3 region has 16 residues. The CDR3 sequence is CASTSGAGTNYNEQFF. The CDR3 DNA sequence: TGTGCCAGCACTAGTGGGGCAGGGACCAACTACAATGAGCAGTTCTTC.